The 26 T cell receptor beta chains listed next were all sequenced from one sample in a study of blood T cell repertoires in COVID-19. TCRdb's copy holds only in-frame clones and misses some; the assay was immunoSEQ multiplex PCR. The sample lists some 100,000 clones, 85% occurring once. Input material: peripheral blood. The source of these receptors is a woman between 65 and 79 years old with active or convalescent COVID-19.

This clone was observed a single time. The CDR3 DNA sequence: TGTGCCAGCAGTGAATATGGGACAGGGGATTCACCCCTCCACTTT. Translated, it gives CASSEYGTGDSPLHF. The chain recombines TRBV6-4 with TRBJ1-6; 10 nucleotides align to TRBD1. The CDR3 has 15 amino acids. V dropped 3 bases and J dropped 8; count of bases not matched to a gene: 4. The germline CDR1 and CDR2 sequences are MRHNA and SNTAGT.

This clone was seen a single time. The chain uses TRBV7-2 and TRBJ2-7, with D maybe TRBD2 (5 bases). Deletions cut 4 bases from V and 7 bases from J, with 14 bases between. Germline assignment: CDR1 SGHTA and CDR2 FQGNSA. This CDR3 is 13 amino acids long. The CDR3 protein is CASSSGPRREQYF. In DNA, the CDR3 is TGTGCCAGCAGCTCCGGACCAAGGAGGGAGCAGTACTTC.

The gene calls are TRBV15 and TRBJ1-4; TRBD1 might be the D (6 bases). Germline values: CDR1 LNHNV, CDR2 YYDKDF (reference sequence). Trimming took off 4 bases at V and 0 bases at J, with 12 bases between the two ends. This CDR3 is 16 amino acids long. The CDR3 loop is CATSIGQSATNEKLFF. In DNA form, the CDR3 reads TGTGCCACCAGCATAGGACAGAGTGCAACTAATGAAAAACTGTTTTTT. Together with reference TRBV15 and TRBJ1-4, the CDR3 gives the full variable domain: DAMVIQNPRYQVTQFGKPVTLSCSQTLNHNVMYWYQQKSSQAPKLLFHYYDKDFNNEADTPDNFQSRRPNTSFCFLDIRSPGLGDTAMYLCATSIGQSATNEKLFFGSGTQLSVL.

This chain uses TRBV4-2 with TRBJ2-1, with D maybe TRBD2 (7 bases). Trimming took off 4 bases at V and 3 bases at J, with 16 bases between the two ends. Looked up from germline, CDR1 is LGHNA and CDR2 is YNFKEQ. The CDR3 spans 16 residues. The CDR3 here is CASSRGEGDLYNEQFF. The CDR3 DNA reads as TGTGCCAGCAGCCGGGGGGAGGGGGACCTCTACAATGAGCAGTTCTTC.

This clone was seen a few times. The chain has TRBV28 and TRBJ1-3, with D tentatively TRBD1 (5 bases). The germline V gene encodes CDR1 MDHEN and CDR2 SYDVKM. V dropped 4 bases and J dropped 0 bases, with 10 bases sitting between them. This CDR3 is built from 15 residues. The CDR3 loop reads CASSSLTVSGNTIYF. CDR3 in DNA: TGTGCCAGCAGTTCTTTGACAGTCTCTGGAAACACCATATATTTT.

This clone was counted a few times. The CDR3 DNA reads TGTGCCACCAGCAGAGCCCGGGACAGGGGTGACAATCAGCCCCAGCATTTT. Translated: CATSRARDRGDNQPQHF. The J gene is TRBJ1-5, the V gene TRBV15; 10 bases match TRBD1. V shed 1 base, J shed 3 bases, and the junction held 6 bases outside the gene matches. CDR3 size: 17 residues. The germline V gene has CDR1 LNHNV and CDR2 YYDKDF (reference sequence).

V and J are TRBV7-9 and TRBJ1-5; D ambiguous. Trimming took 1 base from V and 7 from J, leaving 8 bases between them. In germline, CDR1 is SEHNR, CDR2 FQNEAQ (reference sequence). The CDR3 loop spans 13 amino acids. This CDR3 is CASSLGEFQPQHF. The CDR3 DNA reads TGTGCCAGCAGCTTAGGTGAGTTCCAGCCCCAGCATTTT.

This CDR3 is CASSPARGGGYTF. CDR3 DNA sequence: TGTGCCAGCAGTCCAGCCAGGGGCGGGGGCTACACCTTC. The V and J genes are TRBV7-2 and TRBJ1-2, with D possibly TRBD1 on 6 matching bases. Germline CDR1 and CDR2: SGHTA and FQGNSA. V lost 6 bases and J 8 bases, leaving 16 bases between the germline ends. The CDR3 has 13 residues. Supplemented by reference TRBV7-2 and TRBJ1-2, the full variable domain reads GAGVSQSPSNKVTEKGKDVELRCDPISGHTALYWYRQSLGQGLEFLIYFQGNSAPDKSGLPSDRFSAERTGGSVSTLTIQRTQQEDSAVYLCASSPARGGGYTFGSGTRLTVV.

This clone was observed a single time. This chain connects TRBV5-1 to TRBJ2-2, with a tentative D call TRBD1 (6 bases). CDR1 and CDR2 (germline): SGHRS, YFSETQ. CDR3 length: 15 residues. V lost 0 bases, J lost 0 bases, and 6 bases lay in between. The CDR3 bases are TGCGCCAGCAGCTTGGGGGACACGAACACCGGGGAGCTGTTTTTT. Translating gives CASSLGDTNTGELFF.

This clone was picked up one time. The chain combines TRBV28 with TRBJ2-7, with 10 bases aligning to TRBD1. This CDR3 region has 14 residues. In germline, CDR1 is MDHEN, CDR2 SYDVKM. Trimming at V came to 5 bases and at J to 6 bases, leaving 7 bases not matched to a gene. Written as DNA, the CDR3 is TGTGCCAGCAGTCCTCCAGACAGGGGGCTCGAGCAGTACTTC. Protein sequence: CASSPPDRGLEQYF. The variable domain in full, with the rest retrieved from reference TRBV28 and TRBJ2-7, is DVKVTQSSRYLVKRTGEKVFLECVQDMDHENMFWYRQDPGLGLRLIYFSYDVKMKEKGDIPEGYSVSREKKERFSLILESASTNQTSMYLCASSPPDRGLEQYFGPGTRLTVT.

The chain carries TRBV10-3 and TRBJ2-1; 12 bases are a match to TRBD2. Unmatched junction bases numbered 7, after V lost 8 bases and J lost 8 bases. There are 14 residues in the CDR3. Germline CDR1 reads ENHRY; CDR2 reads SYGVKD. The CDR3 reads CAIASGRGIDEQFF. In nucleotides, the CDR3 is TGTGCCATCGCTAGCGGGAGGGGTATCGATGAGCAGTTCTTC.

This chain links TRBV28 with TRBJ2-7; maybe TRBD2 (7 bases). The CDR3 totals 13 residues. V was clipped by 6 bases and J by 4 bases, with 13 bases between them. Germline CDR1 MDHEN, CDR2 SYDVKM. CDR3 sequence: CASRGGGGYEQYF. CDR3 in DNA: TGTGCCAGCAGGGGGGGCGGGGGATACGAGCAGTACTTC.

The CDR3, as DNA: TGTGCCAGCAGTGAGGTTACTTTTAATCTCCACTTT. Amino acid sequence: CASSEVTFNLHF. The chain is built from TRBV2 and TRBJ1-6, with unresolved D. V lost 3 bases and J 16 bases, leaving 13 bases between the germline ends. The V gene's germline CDR1 is SNHLY and CDR2 FYNNEI. This CDR3 comprises 12 residues.

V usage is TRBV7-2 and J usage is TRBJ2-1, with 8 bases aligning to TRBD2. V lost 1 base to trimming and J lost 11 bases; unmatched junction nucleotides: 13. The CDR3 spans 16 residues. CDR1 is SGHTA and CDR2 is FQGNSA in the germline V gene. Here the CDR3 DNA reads TGTGCCAGCAGCTTAGGGGGACTAGGGGACCTGGGAAAGCAGTTCTTC. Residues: CASSLGGLGDLGKQFF. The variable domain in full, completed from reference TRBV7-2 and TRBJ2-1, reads GAGVSQSPSNKVTEKGKDVELRCDPISGHTALYWYRQSLGQGLEFLIYFQGNSAPDKSGLPSDRFSAERTGGSVSTLTIQRTQQEDSAVYLCASSLGGLGDLGKQFFGPGTRLTVL.

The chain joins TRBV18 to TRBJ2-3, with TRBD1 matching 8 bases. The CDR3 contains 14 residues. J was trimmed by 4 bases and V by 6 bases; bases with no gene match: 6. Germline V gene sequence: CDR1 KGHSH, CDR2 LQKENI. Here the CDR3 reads CASSPRTGSDTQYF. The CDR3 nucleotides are TGTGCCAGCTCCCCAAGGACAGGGTCAGATACGCAGTATTTT.

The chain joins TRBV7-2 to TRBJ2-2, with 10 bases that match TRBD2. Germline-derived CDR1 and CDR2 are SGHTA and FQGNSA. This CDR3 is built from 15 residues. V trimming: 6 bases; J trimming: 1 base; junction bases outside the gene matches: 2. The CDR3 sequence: CASRRLAGNTGELFF. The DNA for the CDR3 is TGTGCCAGCAGACGACTAGCGGGGAACACCGGGGAGCTGTTTTTT.

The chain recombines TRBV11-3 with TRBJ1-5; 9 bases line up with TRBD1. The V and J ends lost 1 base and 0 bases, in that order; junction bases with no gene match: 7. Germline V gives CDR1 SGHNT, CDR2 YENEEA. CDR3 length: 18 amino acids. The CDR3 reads CASSLVRDRDNSNQPQHF. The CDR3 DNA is TGTGCCAGCAGCTTAGTCCGGGACAGGGATAATAGCAATCAGCCCCAGCATTTT.

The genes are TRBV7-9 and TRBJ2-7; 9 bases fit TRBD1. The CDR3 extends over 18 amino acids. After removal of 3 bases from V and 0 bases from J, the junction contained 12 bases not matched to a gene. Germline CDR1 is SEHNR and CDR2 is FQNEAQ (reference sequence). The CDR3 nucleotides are TGTGCCAGCAGCTTCGTCCGGGGGGACAGGGCTCCCTCCTACGAGCAGTACTTC. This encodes CASSFVRGDRAPSYEQYF.

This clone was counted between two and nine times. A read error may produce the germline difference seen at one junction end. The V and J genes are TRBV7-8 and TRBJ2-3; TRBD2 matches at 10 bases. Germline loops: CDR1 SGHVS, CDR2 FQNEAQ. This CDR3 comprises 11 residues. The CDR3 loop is CASSPTSGANF. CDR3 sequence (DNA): TGTGCCAGCAGCCCTACTAGCGGGGCGAATTTT. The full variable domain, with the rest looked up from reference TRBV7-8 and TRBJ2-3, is GAGVSQSPRYKVAKRGQDVALRCDPISGHVSLFWYQQALGQGPEFLTYFQNEAQLDKSGLPSDRFFAERPEGSVSTLKIQRTQQEDSAVYLCASSPTSGANFGPGTRLTVL.

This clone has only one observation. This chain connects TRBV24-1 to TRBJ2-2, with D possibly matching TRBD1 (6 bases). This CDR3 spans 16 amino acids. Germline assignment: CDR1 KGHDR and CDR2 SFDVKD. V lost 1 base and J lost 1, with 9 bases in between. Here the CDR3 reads CATSDFGQMNTGELFF. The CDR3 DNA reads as TGTGCCACCAGTGATTTCGGACAGATGAACACCGGGGAGCTGTTTTTT.

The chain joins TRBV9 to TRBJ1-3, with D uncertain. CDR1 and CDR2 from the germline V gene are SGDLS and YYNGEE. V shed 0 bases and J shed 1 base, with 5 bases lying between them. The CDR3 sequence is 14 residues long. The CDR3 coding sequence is TGTGCCAGCAGCGTAGGGAGGTCTGGAAACACCATATATTTT. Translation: CASSVGRSGNTIYF.

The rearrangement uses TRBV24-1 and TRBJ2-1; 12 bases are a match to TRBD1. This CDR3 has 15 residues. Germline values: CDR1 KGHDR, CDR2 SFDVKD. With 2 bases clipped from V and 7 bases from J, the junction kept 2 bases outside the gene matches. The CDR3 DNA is TGTGCCACCAGTGATTGGGGACAGGGGGCTAATGAGCAGTTCTTC. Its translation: CATSDWGQGANEQFF.

CDR3 nucleotide sequence: TGTGCCAGCTCACTAACGTTAGGAGGCTACACTGAAGCTTTCTTT. Encoded protein: CASSLTLGGYTEAFF. The rearrangement joins TRBV18 to TRBJ1-1, with D unclear. Germline loops: CDR1 KGHSH, CDR2 LQKENI. The V end lost 4 bases, the J end lost 3 bases, and 15 bases lay between the germline ends. The CDR3 is 15 amino acids.

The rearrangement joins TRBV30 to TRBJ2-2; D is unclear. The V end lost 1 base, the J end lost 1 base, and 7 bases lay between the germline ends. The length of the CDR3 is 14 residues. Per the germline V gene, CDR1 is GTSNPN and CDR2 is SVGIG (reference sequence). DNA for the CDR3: TGTGCCTGGAGTGGGCAGGAGAACACCGGGGAGCTGTTTTTT. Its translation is CAWSGQENTGELFF.

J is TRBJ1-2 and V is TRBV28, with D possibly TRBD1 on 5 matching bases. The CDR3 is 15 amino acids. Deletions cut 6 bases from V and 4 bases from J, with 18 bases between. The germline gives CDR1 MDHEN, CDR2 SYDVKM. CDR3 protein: CASRGQGREGYGYTF. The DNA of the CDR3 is TGTGCCAGCAGGGGGCAGGGAAGGGAAGGCTATGGCTACACCTTC.

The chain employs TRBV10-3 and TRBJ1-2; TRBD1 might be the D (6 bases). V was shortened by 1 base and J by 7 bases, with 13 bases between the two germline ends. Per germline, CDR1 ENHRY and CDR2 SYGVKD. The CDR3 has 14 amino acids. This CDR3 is CAISEYRVQGGYTF. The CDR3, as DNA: TGTGCCATCAGTGAGTACAGGGTGCAAGGTGGCTACACCTTC.